What follows are 20 T cell receptor beta chains derived from one specimen sequenced in a study of T cells in Graves' hyperthyroidism and ophthalmopathy. There were TCR beta CDR3 regions amplified from RNA transcripts. When the TCR CDR3 underwent first-round RT-PCR, the HTBI primer set was used. TCRdb reprocessed the multiplex PCR reads via MiXCR and lists one record per CDR3 protein. This repertoire shows about 400,000 distinct CDR3 sequences, roughly 13% found once; its top ten account for around 30%. The sequenced sample was blood. The receptors were gathered from a man aged 50-59 years with Graves' ophthalmopathy.

This clonotype came up many times. V gene TRBV20-1 combines with J gene TRBJ2-4; perhaps TRBD2 as D (6 bases). V shed 0 bases and J shed 4 bases, with 10 bases lying between them. This CDR3 contains 14 residues. Germline V lookup: CDR1 DFQATT, CDR2 SNEGSKA (reference sequence). The CDR3 spells CSARDSLAKNIQYF. The CDR3, as DNA: TGCAGTGCTAGAGATAGCCTAGCGAAAAACATTCAGTACTTC.

This clonotype showed up many times. The rearrangement links TRBV6-1 to TRBJ2-5; TRBD1 is a possible D gene (5 bases). V lost 1 base, J lost 2 bases, and 14 bases lay in between. CDR3 length: 16 amino acids. The germline V gene has CDR1 MNHNS and CDR2 SASEGT. The CDR3 spells CASSEVVGDSQETQYF. The CDR3 DNA is TGTGCCAGCAGTGAAGTCGTCGGAGACAGTCAAGAGACCCAGTACTTC.

This clonotype has ten or more counts. V is TRBV30 and J is TRBJ2-3; D is undetermined. The CDR3 sequence is 16 residues long. CDR1 and CDR2 (germline): GTSNPN, SVGIG (reference sequence). The V and J ends lost 4 bases and 2 bases respectively, with 19 bases between them. The CDR3 DNA reads TGTGCCTGGATCCCTTCGGTCGGTGGGGACACAGATACGCAGTATTTT. It encodes CAWIPSVGGDTDTQYF.

V usage is TRBV2 and J usage is TRBJ2-3; 7 nucleotides line up with TRBD1. The germline CDR1 and CDR2 sequences are SNHLY and FYNNEI. There are 14 residues in the CDR3. The junction had 6 bases not matched to a gene; V was cut back by 5 bases and J by 4 bases. CDR3 sequence reads: CASSYRQGPDTQYF. CDR3 nucleotide sequence: TGTGCCAGCAGTTACCGACAGGGACCAGATACGCAGTATTTT. Complete variable domain (other parts from reference TRBV2 and TRBJ2-3): EPEVTQTPSHQVTQMGQEVILRCVPISNHLYFYWYRQILGQKVEFLVSFYNNEISEKSEIFDDQFSVERPDGSNFTLKIRSTKLEDSAMYFCASSYRQGPDTQYFGPGTRLTVL.

This clonotype has a count of ten or more. The CDR3 coding sequence is TGTGCCAGCAGCTCACCCCTGCCCGGGACTTCAGAGACCCAGTACTTC. This codes for CASSSPLPGTSETQYF. The chain recombines TRBV7-9 with TRBJ2-5; D perhaps matches TRBD2 (6 bases). Trimming pared 4 bases from V and 4 bases from J, leaving 19 bases between. Germline CDR1 reads SEHNR; CDR2 reads FQNEAQ (reference sequence). The CDR3 is made up of 16 amino acids.

This clonotype was recorded a few times. The V and J genes are TRBV19 and TRBJ2-5, with D hard to call. The V gene's germline CDR1 is LNHDA and CDR2 SQIVND (reference sequence). The CDR3 totals 12 residues. V was shortened by 3 bases and J by 4 bases, with 6 bases between the two germline ends. The CDR3 region has the DNA TGTGCCAGTAGTATGACCCGAGAGACCCAGTACTTC. Protein: CASSMTRETQYF. Full variable domain (outside the CDR3, taken from reference TRBV19 and TRBJ2-5): DGGITQSPKYLFRKEGQNVTLSCEQNLNHDAMYWYRQDPGQGLRLIYYSQIVNDFQKGDIAEGYSVSREKKESFPLTVTSAQKNPTAFYLCASSMTRETQYFGPGTRLLVL.

This clonotype has a count of ten or more. The gene calls are TRBV3-1 and TRBJ2-5; TRBD2 is a possible D gene (7 bases). From germline, CDR1 is LGHDT and CDR2 YNNKEL (reference sequence). V lost 0 bases, J lost 4 bases, and 27 bases lay in between. The CDR3 spans 20 residues. CDR3 nucleotides: TGTGCCAGCAGCCAAGATGGTTTGGTCCATCTTCGGGGGGCGGGAGAGACCCAGTACTTC. Residues: CASSQDGLVHLRGAGETQYF.

This clonotype occurred many times. The J gene is TRBJ2-7, the V gene TRBV6-1, with 8 bases identical to TRBD1. CDR1 and CDR2 (germline): MNHNS, SASEGT. The trim removed 2 bases at V and 0 bases at J, leaving 0 bases unmatched. This CDR3 has 14 residues. The CDR3 nucleotides are TGTGCCAGCAGTGAAACAGGGGGCTCCTACGAGCAGTACTTC. Translating gives CASSETGGSYEQYF.

This clonotype was found once. A much larger clone lies one base from this, so it may be a read error. The chain carries TRBV6-5 and TRBJ1-2, with unresolved D. In germline, CDR1 is MNHEY, CDR2 SVGAGI. V was cut by 0 bases and J by 4 bases, with 18 bases left in between. The CDR3 length is 17 residues. The CDR3 DNA reads TGTGCCAGCAGTTACTCGATTCAGCTAACCAGTATCTATGGCTACACCTTC. This gives the protein CASSYSIQLTSIYGYTF.

This chain connects TRBV6-9 to TRBJ2-5, with 7 bases that match TRBD1. The CDR3 runs to 12 residues. The V and J ends lost 10 bases and 2 bases, in that order; junction bases with no gene match: 4. Germline V gene data show CDR1 as MNHGY and CDR2 as SVAAGI. This chain's CDR3 is CATSTGQETQYF. The CDR3 DNA reads as TGTGCCACCTCGACAGGGCAAGAGACCCAGTACTTC.

This clonotype was recorded at least ten times. The rearrangement links TRBV3-1 to TRBJ2-1, with unresolved D. Germline values: CDR1 LGHDT, CDR2 YNNKEL (reference sequence). The CDR3 runs to 13 residues. The V and J ends lost 1 base and 8 bases respectively, with 9 bases between them. CDR3 amino acids: CASSQAGLDEQFF. The CDR3 DNA follows: TGTGCCAGCAGCCAAGCCGGGTTAGATGAGCAGTTCTTC.

This clonotype was seen at least ten times. This chain links TRBV27 with TRBJ1-1, with unresolved D. CDR3 length equals 13 residues. Trimming took 6 bases from V and 1 from J, leaving 9 bases between them. CDR1 is MNHEY and CDR2 is SMNVEV in the germline V gene (reference sequence). The CDR3 DNA is TGTGCCAGCAGCCCCAGGAAGAACACTGAAGCTTTCTTT. Protein sequence: CASSPRKNTEAFF.

This clonotype was recorded a few times. The J gene is TRBJ1-6, the V gene TRBV6-5, with 7 bases that match TRBD1. Germline CDR1 MNHEY, CDR2 SVGAGI. The V segment lost 4 bases and the J segment 0 bases; nucleotides outside the gene matches: 9. There are 18 residues in the CDR3. The CDR3 loop reads CASSLRAGQSSYNSPLHF. DNA of the CDR3: TGTGCCAGCAGTTTGAGGGCGGGACAGAGCTCCTATAATTCACCCCTCCACTTT.

This clonotype has a handful of counts. The chain combines TRBV11-2 with TRBJ2-4; D possibly uses TRBD1 or TRBD2 (5 bases each). Germline V gene data show CDR1 as SGHAT and CDR2 as FQNNGV. Trimming took 5 bases from V and 7 from J, leaving 15 bases between them. The CDR3 extends over 14 amino acids. CDR3 in amino acids: CASSPLGGVNIQYF. DNA of the CDR3: TGTGCCAGCAGCCCCCTTGGGGGAGTCAACATTCAGTACTTC.

In this sample, this clonotype turned up many times. This chain joins TRBV30 and TRBJ2-4; 8 bases agree with TRBD1. From germline, CDR1 is GTSNPN and CDR2 SVGIG (reference sequence). This CDR3 region has 14 residues. V lost 4 bases and J lost 9; bases outside the gene matches: 11. CDR3 DNA: TGTGCCTGGACTGCGGACAGGGCAGGTACCATTCAGTACTTC. This codes for CAWTADRAGTIQYF.

The chain has TRBV11-2 and TRBJ2-5, with 11 bases matching TRBD2. Germline lookup yields CDR1 SGHAT and CDR2 FQNNGV. V lost 1 base to trimming and J lost 6 bases; unmatched junction nucleotides: 10. This CDR3 has 17 residues. CDR3 protein: CASSLGPSGGSGKTQYF. The CDR3 DNA sequence: TGTGCCAGCAGCTTAGGGCCTAGCGGGGGGTCCGGGAAGACCCAGTACTTC. The whole variable domain, remainder taken from reference TRBV11-2 and TRBJ2-5, is EAGVAQSPRYKIIEKRQSVAFWCNPISGHATLYWYQQILGQGPKLLIQFQNNGVVDDSQLPKDRFSAERLKGVDSTLKIQPAKLEDSAVYLCASSLGPSGGSGKTQYFGPGTRLLVL.

This clonotype has a handful of counts. This chain joins TRBV6-1 and TRBJ1-4, with TRBD1 as a possible D gene (5 bases). Germline V gene data show CDR1 as MNHNS and CDR2 as SASEGT. The CDR3 loop spans 13 amino acids. Trimming cost V 8 bases and J 5 bases, with 12 bases left between them. The CDR3 region is CASRPGRNEKLFF. The CDR3 DNA sequence: TGTGCCAGCCGACCGGGGCGAAATGAAAAACTGTTTTTT.

This clonotype was found many times. The chain recombines TRBV20-1 with TRBJ2-7; D gene ambiguous. Germline lookup yields CDR1 DFQATT and CDR2 SNEGSKA (reference sequence). CDR3 length: 14 residues. The V end was cut by 2 bases, the J end by 2 bases, with 13 bases between. The CDR3 loop is CSARSNTQAYEQYF. The CDR3, as DNA: TGCAGTGCTAGATCTAACACTCAAGCCTACGAGCAGTACTTC.

The rearrangement links TRBV27 to TRBJ2-2; D unresolved. CDR1 is MNHEY and CDR2 is SMNVEV in the germline V gene (reference sequence). With 5 bases removed from V and 7 bases from J, the gap between germline ends came to 14 bases. The CDR3 totals 14 residues. The CDR3 loop is CASSRQSGIGELFF. The CDR3 bases are TGTGCCAGCAGTCGTCAAAGTGGCATCGGGGAGCTGTTTTTT.

CDR3 amino acids: CASRPGGREGTGELFF. DNA of the CDR3: TGTGCCAGCAGGCCGGGGGGGCGGGAGGGCACCGGGGAGCTGTTTTTT. This chain connects TRBV2 to TRBJ2-2; 9 positions match TRBD2. From germline, CDR1 is SNHLY and CDR2 FYNNEI. The CDR3 length is 16 residues. The V segment lost 6 bases and the J segment 4 bases; nucleotides outside the gene matches: 9. Based on the CDR3 plus reference TRBV2 and TRBJ2-2, the full variable domain is EPEVTQTPSHQVTQMGQEVILRCVPISNHLYFYWYRQILGQKVEFLVSFYNNEISEKSEIFDDQFSVERPDGSNFTLKIRSTKLEDSAMYFCASRPGGREGTGELFFGEGSRLTVL.